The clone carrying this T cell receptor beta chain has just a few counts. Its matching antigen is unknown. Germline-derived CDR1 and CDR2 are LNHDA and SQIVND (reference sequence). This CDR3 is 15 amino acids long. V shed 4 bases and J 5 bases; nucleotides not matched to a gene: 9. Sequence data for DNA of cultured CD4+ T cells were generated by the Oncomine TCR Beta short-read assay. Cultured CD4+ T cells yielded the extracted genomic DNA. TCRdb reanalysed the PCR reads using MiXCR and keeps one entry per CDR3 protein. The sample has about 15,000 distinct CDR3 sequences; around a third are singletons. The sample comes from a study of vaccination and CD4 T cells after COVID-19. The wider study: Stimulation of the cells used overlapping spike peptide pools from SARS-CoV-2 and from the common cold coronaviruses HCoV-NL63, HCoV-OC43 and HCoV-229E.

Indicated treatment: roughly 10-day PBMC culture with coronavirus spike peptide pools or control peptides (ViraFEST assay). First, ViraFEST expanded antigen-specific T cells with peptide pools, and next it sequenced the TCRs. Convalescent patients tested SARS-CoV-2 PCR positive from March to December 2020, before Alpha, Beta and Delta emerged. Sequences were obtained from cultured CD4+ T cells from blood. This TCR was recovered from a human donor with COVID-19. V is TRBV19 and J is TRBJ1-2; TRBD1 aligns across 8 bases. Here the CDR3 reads CASSTLGTGVYGYTF. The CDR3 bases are TGTGCCAGTAGTACTTTAGGGACAGGAGTATATGGCTACACCTTC.